Below are 24 T cell receptor beta chains sequenced from a single sample in a study of blood T cell repertoires in COVID-19. Profiling relied on immunoSEQ multiplex PCR, and the TCRdb table lists in-frame clones only, not all of them. This table has approximately 120,000 clones, approximately 85% appearing once. Specimen: peripheral blood. The source is a human donor in a cohort sampled during active COVID-19.

The V call is TRBV9, the J call TRBJ2-2, with TRBD1 matching over 7 bases. The junction had 10 bases not matched to a gene; V was cut back by 0 bases and J by 8 bases. The V gene's germline CDR1 is SGDLS and CDR2 YYNGEE. This CDR3 region has 16 residues. In DNA form, the CDR3 reads TGTGCCAGCAGCGTAGGCAGGGGGAATCGAAATGGGGAGCTGTTTTTT. Amino acid sequence: CASSVGRGNRNGELFF.

The rearrangement joins TRBV5-8 to TRBJ2-5; 8 bases are a match to TRBD2. The trim removed 1 base at V and 1 base at J, leaving 3 bases unmatched. There are 15 residues in the CDR3. CDR1 and CDR2 from the germline V gene are SGHTS and YDEGEE. The CDR3 spells CASSLYGGGQETQYF. The DNA of the CDR3 is TGTGCCAGCAGCTTGTACGGGGGGGGCCAAGAGACCCAGTACTTC.

The V and J genes are TRBV5-1 and TRBJ2-5; 13 nucleotides agree with TRBD2. Per germline, CDR1 SGHRS and CDR2 YFSETQ. This CDR3 is 14 amino acids long. V trimming: 4 bases; J trimming: 5 bases; junction bases outside the gene matches: 2. The CDR3 region has the DNA TGCGCCAGCAGCGCGGGACTAGCGGGGGAGACCCAGTACTTC. It specifies CASSAGLAGETQYF.

The chain couples TRBV12-3 or TRBV12-4 to TRBJ2-1, with D maybe TRBD2 (5 bases). Trimming shortened V by 4 bases and J by 10 bases, and 11 bases separated the two germline ends. The length of the CDR3 is 12 residues. The CDR3 DNA is TGTGCCAGCAGTTCGGACTTTATGGAGCAGTTCTTC. This translates into CASSSDFMEQFF.

The gene calls are TRBV6-6 and TRBJ1-2; D ambiguous. Germline CDR1 and CDR2: MNHNY and SVGAGI (reference sequence). V was trimmed by 5 bases and J by 4 bases, leaving 23 bases between them. CDR3 size: 17 residues. The CDR3 sequence: CASSPSFSREGAYGYTF. CDR3 DNA sequence: TGTGCCAGCAGTCCGAGCTTTTCGAGGGAGGGCGCCTATGGCTACACCTTC.

The chain is built from TRBV7-2 and TRBJ2-7, with TRBD1 identical over 7 bases. Germline V gene data show CDR1 as SGHTA and CDR2 as FQGNSA. The CDR3 contains 14 residues. V lost 5 bases and J lost 2; bases outside the gene matches: 6. This CDR3 is CASSIQGPPYEQYF. DNA of the CDR3: TGTGCCAGCAGCATACAGGGGCCCCCCTACGAGCAGTACTTC.

This clone has only one observation. The chain carries TRBV6-5 and TRBJ2-1; 7 bases are shared with TRBD2. The V segment lost 0 bases and the J segment 13 bases; nucleotides outside the gene matches: 12. Looked up from germline, CDR1 is MNHEY and CDR2 is SVGAGI. The CDR3 consists of 15 residues. The CDR3 DNA reads as TGTGCCAGCAGTTACTCATACTACACCGGGACTACCCAGTTCTTC. Its translation: CASSYSYYTGTTQFF.

The J gene is TRBJ2-3, the V gene TRBV20-1; 7 nucleotides match TRBD2. The CDR3 consists of 15 residues. Germline V gene lookup returns CDR1 DFQATT and CDR2 SNEGSKA (reference sequence). J lost 6 bases, V lost 3 bases, and 12 bases had no gene match. CDR3 DNA: TGCAGTGCTAGTCCGGGCGGGCGGCGGGGGGATACGCAGTATTTT. Protein sequence: CSASPGGRRGDTQYF.

The CDR3 DNA follows: TGTGCCACCAGCAGAGATCCCTCGCAGACAGATACGCAGTATTTT. Translation: CATSRDPSQTDTQYF. The V call is TRBV15, the J call TRBJ2-3; unclear D gene. The CDR3 has 15 amino acids. Germline values: CDR1 LNHNV, CDR2 YYDKDF (reference sequence). V shed 0 bases and J shed 3 bases, with 10 bases lying between them.

The rearrangement joins TRBV6-5 to TRBJ1-5; D is possibly TRBD1 (6 bases). Germline V gene data show CDR1 as MNHEY and CDR2 as SVGAGI. CDR3 length: 12 amino acids. V shed 6 bases and J shed 7 bases, with 10 bases lying between them. The CDR3 bases are TGTGCCAGCAGCCGGGGGGGCCAGCCCCAGCATTTT. Amino acids: CASSRGGQPQHF.

This clone was seen a few times. The J gene is TRBJ2-1, the V gene TRBV5-8; 10 bases agree with TRBD1. CDR1 is SGHTS and CDR2 is YDEGEE in the germline V gene. The trim removed 0 bases at V and 8 bases at J, leaving 5 bases unmatched. The CDR3 consists of 15 residues. CDR3 region: CASSLEDRGMYEQFF. The DNA for the CDR3 is TGTGCCAGCAGCTTGGAGGACAGGGGGATGTATGAGCAGTTCTTC.

This chain joins TRBV3-1 (or the pseudogene TRBV3-2) and TRBJ2-7, with D possibly matching TRBD2 (6 bases). Looked up from germline, CDR1 is LGHDT and CDR2 is YNNKEL (reference sequence). The CDR3 runs to 14 residues. The germline V and J ends were trimmed by 1 base and 8 bases, with 15 bases remaining between them. CDR3 residues: CASSQGGVPGKQYF. The DNA for the CDR3 is TGTGCCAGCAGCCAAGGGGGGGTACCAGGGAAGCAGTACTTC.

This clone was seen more than once but under ten times. V usage is TRBV7-3 and J usage is TRBJ2-2, with 7 bases lining up with TRBD2. Trimming at V came to 5 bases and at J to 0 bases, leaving 6 bases not matched to a gene. Looked up from germline, CDR1 is SGHTA and CDR2 is FQGTGA. The CDR3 totals 16 residues. For the CDR3, the DNA is TGTGCCAGCAGCCTTACGGGGGGAACGAACACCGGGGAGCTGTTTTTT. Its protein product is CASSLTGGTNTGELFF.

This rearrangement joins TRBV12-5 to TRBJ1-3; 8 bases map to TRBD1. V was clipped by 6 bases and J by 1 base; unmatched bases: 2. Germline assignment: CDR1 LGHNT and CDR2 FRNRAP. The CDR3 consists of 14 residues. The CDR3: CASGWTGSGNTIYF. The CDR3 region has the DNA TGTGCTAGTGGCTGGACAGGGTCTGGAAACACCATATATTTT.

Only one count was recorded for this clone. The rearrangement joins TRBV5-3 to TRBJ2-7, with 8 bases fitting TRBD1. TRBV5-3 is an open reading frame, and its role is uncertain. The CDR3 length is 18 residues. V dropped 0 bases and J dropped 3; count of bases not matched to a gene: 14. CDR3 bases: TGTGCCAGAAGCTTGGGGAGACAGGGGAGCAGGACCTGCTACGAGCAGTACTTC. It specifies CARSLGRQGSRTCYEQYF.

The rearrangement links TRBV5-1 to TRBJ2-3, with TRBD2 matching over 10 bases. The CDR3 spans 15 residues. Germline CDR1 reads SGHRS; CDR2 reads YFSETQ. V trimming: 1 base; J trimming: 6 bases; junction bases outside the gene matches: 5. CDR3 in DNA: TGCGCCAGCAGCTTGCCAGCGGGGGGGCTGGATACGCAGTATTTT. It codes for CASSLPAGGLDTQYF.

The chain is built from TRBV18 and TRBJ2-7, with TRBD1 matching over 7 bases. CDR3 size: 14 residues. Germline lookup yields CDR1 KGHSH and CDR2 LQKENI. The junction had 3 bases not matched to a gene; V was cut back by 0 bases and J by 4 bases. CDR3 region: CASSPPKGAYEQYF. The DNA for the CDR3 is TGTGCCAGCTCACCACCGAAGGGGGCTTACGAGCAGTACTTC.

This clone was seen only a few times. Other DNA sequences in the sample encode the same CDR3. The chain uses TRBV3-1 (or the pseudogene TRBV3-2) and TRBJ1-1, with a tentative D call TRBD1 (6 bases). Germline V CDR1 and CDR2: LGHDT, YNNKEL (reference sequence). This CDR3 region has 14 residues. The V end lost 1 base, the J end lost 5 bases, and 11 bases lay between the germline ends. This CDR3 reads CASSQVTGGTEAFF. CDR3 coding DNA: TGTGCCAGCAGCCAAGTGACAGGCGGTACTGAAGCTTTCTTT.

This chain connects TRBV7-6 to TRBJ1-1; D gene uncertain. V was trimmed by 5 bases and J by 3 bases, leaving 19 bases between them. From germline, CDR1 is SGHVS and CDR2 FNYEAQ. The CDR3 has 16 amino acids. The CDR3 DNA is TGTGCCAGCAGCGCCCAGACCCCGGGCGGGCACACTGAAGCTTTCTTT. It is translated as CASSAQTPGGHTEAFF.

The chain combines TRBV10-2 with TRBJ2-3, with 14 bases identical to TRBD2. There are 19 residues in the CDR3. With 10 bases clipped from V and 2 bases from J, the junction kept 17 bases outside the gene matches. Germline CDR1 reads WSHSY; CDR2 reads SAAADI. The chain's CDR3 is CATGRTSGGSAYPTDTQYF. CDR3 nucleotide sequence: TGCGCCACCGGAAGGACTAGCGGGGGGTCCGCCTATCCCACAGATACGCAGTATTTT.

The chain carries TRBV5-4 and TRBJ2-2; D is possibly TRBD1 (5 bases). The germline gives CDR1 SGHNT, CDR2 YYREEE (reference sequence). This CDR3 region has 15 residues. V was clipped by 2 bases and J by 4 bases, with 12 bases between them. The CDR3, as DNA: TGTGCCAGCAGCTTCCAAGGGGCGGTCACCGGGGAGCTGTTTTTT. This codes for CASSFQGAVTGELFF.

V usage is TRBV13 and J usage is TRBJ1-1; TRBD1 aligns across 9 bases. The junction had 4 bases not matched to a gene; V was cut back by 5 bases and J by 3 bases. The CDR3 has 14 residues. CDR1 and CDR2 (germline): PRHDT, FYEKMQ (reference sequence). The CDR3 region is CASSLNRGHTEAFF. In DNA form, the CDR3 reads TGTGCCAGCAGCCTTAACAGGGGGCACACTGAAGCTTTCTTT. The whole variable domain, remainder taken from reference TRBV13 and TRBJ1-1, is AAGVIQSPRHLIKEKRETATLKCYPIPRHDTVYWYQQGPGQDPQFLISFYEKMQSDKGSIPDRFSAQQFSDYHSELNMSSLELGDSALYFCASSLNRGHTEAFFGQGTRLTVV.

The chain is built from TRBV12-3 or TRBV12-4 and TRBJ2-7, with 8 positions matching TRBD1. The CDR3 covers 13 residues. V lost 6 bases to trimming and J lost 2 bases; unmatched junction nucleotides: 3. The CDR3 is CASSTQGAYEQYF. DNA for the CDR3: TGTGCCAGCAGCACACAGGGGGCCTACGAGCAGTACTTC.

This chain joins TRBV27 and TRBJ2-2, with D possibly being TRBD2 (5 bases). V lost 5 bases, J lost 0 bases, and 16 bases lay in between. CDR1 and CDR2 (germline): MNHEY, SMNVEV (reference sequence). The CDR3 runs to 17 residues. Here the CDR3 DNA reads TGTGCCAGCAGTGCCCGGACTGTCCGCGCGAACACCGGGGAGCTGTTTTTT. This gives the protein CASSARTVRANTGELFF.